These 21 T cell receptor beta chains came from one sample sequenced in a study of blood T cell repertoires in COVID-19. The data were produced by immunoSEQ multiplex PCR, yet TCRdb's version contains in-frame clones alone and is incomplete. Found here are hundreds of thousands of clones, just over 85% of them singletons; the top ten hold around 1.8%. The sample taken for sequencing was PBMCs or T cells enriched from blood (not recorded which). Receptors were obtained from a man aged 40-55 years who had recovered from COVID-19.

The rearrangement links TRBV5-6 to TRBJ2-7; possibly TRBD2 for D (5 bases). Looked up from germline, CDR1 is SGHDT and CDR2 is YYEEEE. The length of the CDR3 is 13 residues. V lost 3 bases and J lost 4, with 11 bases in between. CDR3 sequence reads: CASSWRWDYEQYF. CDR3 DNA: TGTGCCAGCAGCTGGAGGTGGGATTACGAGCAGTACTTC.

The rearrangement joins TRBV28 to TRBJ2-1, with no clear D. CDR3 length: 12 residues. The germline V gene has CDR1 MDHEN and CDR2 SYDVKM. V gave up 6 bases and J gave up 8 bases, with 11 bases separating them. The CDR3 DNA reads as TGTGCCAGCAGCCCTTCCCCCGATGAGCAGTTCTTC. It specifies CASSPSPDEQFF.

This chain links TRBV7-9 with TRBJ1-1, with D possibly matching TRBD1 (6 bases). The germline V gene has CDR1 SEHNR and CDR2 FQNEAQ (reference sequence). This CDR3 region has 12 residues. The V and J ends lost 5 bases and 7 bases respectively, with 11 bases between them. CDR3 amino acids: CASSRGQFEAFF. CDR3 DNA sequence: TGTGCCAGCAGCCGCGGACAGTTTGAAGCTTTCTTT. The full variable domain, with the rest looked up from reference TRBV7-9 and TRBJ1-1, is DTGVSQNPRHKITKRGQNVTFRCDPISEHNRLYWYRQTLGQGPEFLTYFQNEAQLEKSRLLSDRFSAERPKGSFSTLEIQRTEQGDSAMYLCASSRGQFEAFFGQGTRLTVV.

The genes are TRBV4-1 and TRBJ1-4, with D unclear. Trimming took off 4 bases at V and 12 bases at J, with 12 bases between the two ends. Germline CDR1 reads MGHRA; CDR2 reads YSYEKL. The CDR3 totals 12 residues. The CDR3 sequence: CASSLGDRELFF. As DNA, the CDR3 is TGCGCCAGCAGCCTGGGAGATCGAGAACTGTTTTTT.

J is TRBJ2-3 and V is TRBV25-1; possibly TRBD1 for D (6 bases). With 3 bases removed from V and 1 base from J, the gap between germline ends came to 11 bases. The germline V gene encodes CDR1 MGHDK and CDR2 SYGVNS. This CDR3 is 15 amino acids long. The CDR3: CASSDPRGGTDTQYF. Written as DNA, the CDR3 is TGTGCCAGCAGTGATCCCAGGGGAGGCACAGATACGCAGTATTTT.

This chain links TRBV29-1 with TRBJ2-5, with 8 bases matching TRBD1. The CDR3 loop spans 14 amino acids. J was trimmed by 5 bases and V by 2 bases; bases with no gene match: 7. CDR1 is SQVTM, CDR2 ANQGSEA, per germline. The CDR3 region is CSVEQDRAGETQYF. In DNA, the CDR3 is TGCAGCGTTGAACAGGACAGGGCAGGGGAGACCCAGTACTTC.

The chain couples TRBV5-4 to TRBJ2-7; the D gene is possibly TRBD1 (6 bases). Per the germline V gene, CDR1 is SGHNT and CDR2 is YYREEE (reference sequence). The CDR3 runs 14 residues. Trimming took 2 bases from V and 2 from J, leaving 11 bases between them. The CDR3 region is CASSFGAGAYEQYF. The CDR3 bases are TGTGCCAGCAGCTTCGGTGCAGGGGCCTACGAGCAGTACTTC.

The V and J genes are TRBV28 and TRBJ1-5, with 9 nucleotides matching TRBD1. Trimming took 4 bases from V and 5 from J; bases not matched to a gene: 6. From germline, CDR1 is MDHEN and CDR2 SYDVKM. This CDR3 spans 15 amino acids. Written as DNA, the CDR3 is TGTGCCAGCAGTTCGCTGGGACAGGGACATCAGCCCCAGCATTTT. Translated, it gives CASSSLGQGHQPQHF.

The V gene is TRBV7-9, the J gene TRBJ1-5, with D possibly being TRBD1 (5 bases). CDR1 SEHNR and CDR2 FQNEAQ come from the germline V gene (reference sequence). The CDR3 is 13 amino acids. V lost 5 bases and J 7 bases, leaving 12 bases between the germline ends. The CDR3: CASSPGADQPQHF. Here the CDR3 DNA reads TGTGCCAGCAGCCCTGGGGCTGACCAGCCCCAGCATTTT. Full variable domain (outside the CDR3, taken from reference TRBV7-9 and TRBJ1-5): DTGVSQNPRHKITKRGQNVTFRCDPISEHNRLYWYRQTLGQGPEFLTYFQNEAQLEKSRLLSDRFSAERPKGSFSTLEIQRTEQGDSAMYLCASSPGADQPQHFGDGTRLSIL.

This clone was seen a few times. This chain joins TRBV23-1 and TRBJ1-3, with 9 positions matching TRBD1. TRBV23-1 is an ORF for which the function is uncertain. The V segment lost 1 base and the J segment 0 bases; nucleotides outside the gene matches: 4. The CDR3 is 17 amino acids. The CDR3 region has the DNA TGCGCCAGCAGTCAATTGGAGACAGGGGGCTCTGGAAACACCATATATTTT. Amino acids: CASSQLETGGSGNTIYF.

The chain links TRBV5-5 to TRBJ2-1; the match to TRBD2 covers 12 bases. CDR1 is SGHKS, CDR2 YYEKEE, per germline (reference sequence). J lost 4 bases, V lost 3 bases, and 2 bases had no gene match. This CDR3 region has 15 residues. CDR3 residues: CASSWGLAGYNEQFF. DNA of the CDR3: TGTGCCAGCAGCTGGGGACTAGCGGGTTACAATGAGCAGTTCTTC.

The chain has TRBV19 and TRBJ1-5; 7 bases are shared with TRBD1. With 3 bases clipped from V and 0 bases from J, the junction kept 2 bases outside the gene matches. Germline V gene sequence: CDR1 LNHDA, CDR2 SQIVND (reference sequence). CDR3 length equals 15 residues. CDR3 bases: TGTGCCAGTAGTATGGGGGACAGTAGCAATCAGCCCCAGCATTTT. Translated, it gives CASSMGDSSNQPQHF.

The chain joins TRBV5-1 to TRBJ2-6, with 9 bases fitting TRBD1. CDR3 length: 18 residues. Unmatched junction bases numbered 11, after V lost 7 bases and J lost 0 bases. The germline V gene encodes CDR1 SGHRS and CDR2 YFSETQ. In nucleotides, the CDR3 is TGCGCCAGCCCCAACCGGGACAGGGTAAGCTCTGGGGCCAACGTCCTGACTTTC. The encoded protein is CASPNRDRVSSGANVLTF.

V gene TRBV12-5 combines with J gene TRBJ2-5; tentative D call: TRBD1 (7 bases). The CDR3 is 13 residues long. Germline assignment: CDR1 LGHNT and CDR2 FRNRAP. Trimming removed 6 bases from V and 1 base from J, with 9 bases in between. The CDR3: CASGRDSQETQYF. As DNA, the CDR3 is TGTGCTAGTGGGCGGGACAGCCAAGAGACCCAGTACTTC.

Here the CDR3 DNA reads TGTGCCAGCTCATTCGGACAGGGCTCCTCCTACGAGCAGTACTTC. Its protein product is CASSFGQGSSYEQYF. The chain couples TRBV18 to TRBJ2-7; 8 positions agree with TRBD1. V lost 5 bases, J lost 0 bases, and 6 bases stayed unmatched. Germline assignment: CDR1 KGHSH and CDR2 LQKENI. This CDR3 has 15 residues.

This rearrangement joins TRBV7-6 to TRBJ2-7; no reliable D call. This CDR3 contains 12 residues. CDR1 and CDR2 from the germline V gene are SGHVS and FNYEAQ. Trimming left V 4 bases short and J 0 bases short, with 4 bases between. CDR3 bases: TGTGCCAGCAGCTCCCTCTCCTACGAGCAGTACTTC. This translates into CASSSLSYEQYF.

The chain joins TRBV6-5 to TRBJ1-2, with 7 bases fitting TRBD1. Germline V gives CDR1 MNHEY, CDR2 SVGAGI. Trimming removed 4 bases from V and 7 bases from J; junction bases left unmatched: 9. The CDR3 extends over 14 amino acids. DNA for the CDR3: TGTGCCAGCAGTTGGGGCGGACAGGAAATTGGCTACACCTTC. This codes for CASSWGGQEIGYTF.

The chain's CDR3 is CASSLANTGELFF. The CDR3 bases are TGTGCCAGTAGTCTAGCAAACACCGGGGAGCTGTTTTTT. The chain recombines TRBV19 with TRBJ2-2, with D possibly matching TRBD2 (5 bases). Per germline, CDR1 LNHDA and CDR2 SQIVND (reference sequence). This CDR3 has 13 residues. V lost 5 bases and J 2 bases, leaving 6 bases between the germline ends.

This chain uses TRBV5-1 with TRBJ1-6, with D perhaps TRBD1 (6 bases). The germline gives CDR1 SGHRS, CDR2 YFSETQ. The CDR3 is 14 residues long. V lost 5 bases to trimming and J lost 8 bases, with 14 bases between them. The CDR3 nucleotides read TGCGCCAGCAGGACCGGGACATTGGATTCACCCCTCCACTTT. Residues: CASRTGTLDSPLHF. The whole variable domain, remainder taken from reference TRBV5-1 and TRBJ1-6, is KAGVTQTPRYLIKTRGQQVTLSCSPISGHRSVSWYQQTPGQGLQFLFEYFSETQRNKGNFPGRFSGRQFSNSRSEMNVSTLELGDSALYLCASRTGTLDSPLHFGNGTRLTVT.

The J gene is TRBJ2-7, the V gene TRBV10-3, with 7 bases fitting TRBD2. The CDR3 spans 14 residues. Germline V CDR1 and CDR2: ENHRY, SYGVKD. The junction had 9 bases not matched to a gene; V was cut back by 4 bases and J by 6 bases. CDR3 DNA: TGTGCCATCAGTGTTAGCGGGTTCTCCGGCGAGCAGTACTTC. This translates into CAISVSGFSGEQYF.

CDR3 sequence (DNA): TGTGCCACCAGCAGCGGGGCTAGCGGGAGGGTGTACGAGCAGTACTTC. Residues: CATSSGASGRVYEQYF. V usage is TRBV15 and J usage is TRBJ2-7; 12 nucleotides match TRBD2. Germline values: CDR1 LNHNV, CDR2 YYDKDF (reference sequence). Trimming removed 3 bases from V and 4 bases from J; junction bases left unmatched: 7. The CDR3 runs 16 residues.